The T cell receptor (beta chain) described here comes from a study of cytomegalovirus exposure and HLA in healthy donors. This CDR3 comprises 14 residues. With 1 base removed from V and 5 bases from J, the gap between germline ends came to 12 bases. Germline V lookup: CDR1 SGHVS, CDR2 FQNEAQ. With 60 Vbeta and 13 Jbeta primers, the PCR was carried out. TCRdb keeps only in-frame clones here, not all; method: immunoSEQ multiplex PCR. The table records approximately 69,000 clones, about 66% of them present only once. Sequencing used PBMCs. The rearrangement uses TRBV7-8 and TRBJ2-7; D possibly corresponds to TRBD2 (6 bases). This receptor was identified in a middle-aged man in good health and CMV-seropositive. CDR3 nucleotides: TGTGCCAGCAGCTTAGTAGGACGGGGGAACGAGCAGTACTTC. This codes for CASSLVGRGNEQYF.